This T cell receptor (beta chain) came from a study of T cell responses to AZD1222 COVID-19 vaccine. A word on this clone: Antigen: not known.

Whole-study findings and limits: Females outnumbered males among donors, who were mostly white British; clonal diversity was possibly underestimated. Baseline testing showed seropositivity in only a handful of AZD1222 recipients.

Profiling relied on immunoSEQ multiplex PCR, and the TCRdb table lists in-frame clones only, not all of them. Of about 260,000 clones in the sample, 90% to 95% were seen once. The germline gives CDR1 LGHDT, CDR2 YNNKEL (reference sequence). V shed 4 bases and J 8 bases; nucleotides not matched to a gene: 13. CDR3 length: 15 residues. Specimen: peripheral blood, collected on day 0 of AZD1222 vaccination. The V and J genes are TRBV3-1 (or the pseudogene TRBV3-2) and TRBJ1-2, with 7 bases fitting TRBD1. This receptor was obtained from an adult in good health. As DNA, the CDR3 is TGTGCCAGCAGCCCCTGGTCCAGGGGGGGTTCCGGCTACACCTTC. This encodes CASSPWSRGGSGYTF.